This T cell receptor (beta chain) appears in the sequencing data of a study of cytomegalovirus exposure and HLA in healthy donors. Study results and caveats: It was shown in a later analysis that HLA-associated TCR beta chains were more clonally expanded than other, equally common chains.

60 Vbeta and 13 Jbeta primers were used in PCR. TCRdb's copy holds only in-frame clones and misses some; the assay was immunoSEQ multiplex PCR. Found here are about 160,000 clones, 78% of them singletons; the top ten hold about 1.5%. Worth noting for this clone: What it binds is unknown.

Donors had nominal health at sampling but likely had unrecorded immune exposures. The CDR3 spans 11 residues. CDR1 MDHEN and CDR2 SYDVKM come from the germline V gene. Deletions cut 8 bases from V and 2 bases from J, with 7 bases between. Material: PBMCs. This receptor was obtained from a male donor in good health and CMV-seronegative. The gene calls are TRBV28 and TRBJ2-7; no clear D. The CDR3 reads CASSRAYEQYF. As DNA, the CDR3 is TGTGCCAGCTCCCGGGCCTACGAGCAGTACTTC. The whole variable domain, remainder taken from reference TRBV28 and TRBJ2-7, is DVKVTQSSRYLVKRTGEKVFLECVQDMDHENMFWYRQDPGLGLRLIYFSYDVKMKEKGDIPEGYSVSREKKERFSLILESASTNQTSMYLCASSRAYEQYFGPGTRLTVT.